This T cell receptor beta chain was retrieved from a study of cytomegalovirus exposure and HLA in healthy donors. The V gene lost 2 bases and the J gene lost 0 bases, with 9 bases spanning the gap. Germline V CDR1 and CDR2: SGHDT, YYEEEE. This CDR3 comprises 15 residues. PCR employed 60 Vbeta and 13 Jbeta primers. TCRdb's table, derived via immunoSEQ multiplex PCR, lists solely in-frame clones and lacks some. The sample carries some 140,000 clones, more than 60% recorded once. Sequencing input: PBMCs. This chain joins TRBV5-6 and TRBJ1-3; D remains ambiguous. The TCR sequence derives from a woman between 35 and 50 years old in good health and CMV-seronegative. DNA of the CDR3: TGTGCCAGCAGCTTCGGTAGCATCTCTGGAAACACCATATATTTT. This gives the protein CASSFGSISGNTIYF.